The text below deals with one TCR beta chain. Original processing methods: It was from reference gene primer amplification that nucleated cell counts were estimated. Some clones are missing from TCRdb's copy, which holds only in-frame ones; the method was immunoSEQ multiplex PCR. The V and J calls and the clone size are those of that table, but D and trimming were determined from the DNA. The sample consists of about 150,000 clones, about 80% of them appearing once. Trimming took 6 bases from V and 1 from J, leaving 18 bases between them. Germline V lookup: CDR1 SEHNR, CDR2 FQNEAQ (reference sequence). The CDR3 is 16 amino acids. This record belongs to a study of blood T cell repertoires in COVID-19.

The specimen sequenced was peripheral blood. The chain recombines TRBV7-9 with TRBJ1-1; TRBD1 might be the D (5 bases). This clonotype originated in a man aged 55 to 69 with acute or convalescent COVID-19. The CDR3 is CASSPRGGRGNTEAFF. Here the CDR3 DNA reads TGTGCCAGCAGTCCCCGAGGCGGTAGGGGGAACACTGAAGCTTTCTTT.